This section outlines one TCR beta chain sequence together with its context. The data belong to a study of T cell responses to AZD1222 COVID-19 vaccine. Study information: Pooled in the analysis were second doses at about 4 or about 12 weeks.

CDR3 size: 15 residues. V shed 5 bases, J shed 8 bases, and the junction held 11 bases outside the gene matches. Only in-frame clones appear in the TCRdb table, and some are missing; sequencing was by immunoSEQ multiplex PCR. The data hold about 160,000 clones, with 85% to 95% observed a single time. This chain uses TRBV5-3 with TRBJ2-3; TRBD1 matches at 10 bases. TRBV5-3 is designated an ORF whose function remains uncertain. The origin of this receptor is an adult in good health. The source was peripheral blood, collected on day 0 of AZD1222 vaccination. The CDR3 protein is CARRLRDRGPATQYF. CDR3 nucleotide sequence: TGTGCCAGAAGACTCCGGGACAGGGGACCCGCTACGCAGTATTTT.